This T cell receptor (beta chain) was captured by sequencing in a study of shared clonotypes between healthy human individuals. For every subset, genomic DNA was evenly distributed across several immunoSEQ plates. Here immunoSEQ multiplex PCR was the method, and the copy in TCRdb shows in-frame clones only, minus some. The table includes 2 million or so clones, roughly 94% detected once. Trimming cost V 5 bases and J 4 bases, with 17 bases left between them. Per germline, CDR1 SGHAT and CDR2 FQNNGV. This CDR3 region has 15 residues. CD45RO-negative, CCR7-selected cells formed the naive CD8 fraction, which excluded terminally differentiated effector memory CD45RA+ cells. Findings of the study overall: Non-shared clonotypes showed lower generation probabilities than clonotypes common to all four donors.

In the case of this clone: The antigen is not known.

V is TRBV11-2 and J is TRBJ1-1; D is perhaps TRBD1 (6 bases). The receptor's source is a man between 18 and 35 years old in good health. The sample comprised naive CD8+ T cells sorted from blood. CDR3 bases: TGTGCCAGCAGCCCGCGGGCAGGGGCCGCCACTGAAGCTTTCTTT. The encoded protein is CASSPRAGAATEAFF.